A single T cell receptor beta chain is shown here with its context. Its matching antigen is unknown. The CDR3 is 15 amino acids. Germline values: CDR1 MGHRA, CDR2 YSYEKL. The V and J ends lost 0 bases and 3 bases respectively, with 9 bases between them. The data were taken from a study of T cell responses to AZD1222 COVID-19 vaccine. Study-wide points: Close to half of all spike-specific TCRs reportedly target regions of the variants that are unmutated. Spike was spanned by vaccine-associated CD4 TCRs, which were dominant at 160-218 and 743-854. Clonal diversity may have been underestimated in mostly white British donors.

Repertoires were generated with immunoSEQ multiplex PCR, while TCRdb's copy carries only in-frame clones and drops some. The sample carries roughly 120,000 clones, 80% to 90% recorded once. The rearrangement uses TRBV4-1 and TRBJ1-5; D not resolved. The receptor's source is an adult in good health. The source material was peripheral blood, sampled on day 0 of MenACWY control vaccination. CDR3 in DNA: TGCGCCAGCAGCCAAGAGCGAGGGTCCAATCAGCCCCAGCATTTT. It yields the protein CASSQERGSNQPQHF.